This passage covers 17 T cell receptor beta chains from one sample sequenced in a study of cytomegalovirus exposure and HLA in healthy donors. 60 Vbeta and 13 Jbeta primers were used in PCR. Data came from immunoSEQ multiplex PCR; TCRdb stores just in-frame clones and leaves some out. Counted here are around 91,000 clones, around 60% occurring once; the ten biggest clones make up 2.3%. Sequencing used PBMCs. The receptor set was obtained from a human donor in good health.

This clone was recorded a few times. This chain connects TRBV19 to TRBJ2-5, with a weak D call TRBD2 (6 bases). Trimming took 4 bases from V and 1 from J, leaving 7 bases between them. Per germline, CDR1 LNHDA and CDR2 SQIVND (reference sequence). The CDR3 length is 13 residues. The DNA of the CDR3 is TGTGCCAGTAGTAGGACTATCCAAGAGACCCAGTACTTC. This translates into CASSRTIQETQYF. Together with reference TRBV19 and TRBJ2-5, the CDR3 gives the full variable domain: DGGITQSPKYLFRKEGQNVTLSCEQNLNHDAMYWYRQDPGQGLRLIYYSQIVNDFQKGDIAEGYSVSREKKESFPLTVTSAQKNPTAFYLCASSRTIQETQYFGPGTRLLVL.

The rearrangement uses TRBV11-2 and TRBJ1-2, with D perhaps TRBD1 (6 bases). The germline V and J ends were trimmed by 1 base and 8 bases, with 17 bases remaining between them. CDR1 is SGHAT, CDR2 FQNNGV, per germline. This CDR3 is built from 15 residues. CDR3 in amino acids: CASSLVGDRSGGYTF. The CDR3 bases are TGTGCCAGCAGCTTAGTTGGCGACAGGTCGGGAGGCTACACCTTC.

This chain joins TRBV6-1 and TRBJ2-3; D perhaps matches TRBD2 (7 bases). V lost 1 base and J 3 bases, leaving 11 bases between the germline ends. Germline values: CDR1 MNHNS, CDR2 SASEGT. The CDR3 extends over 15 amino acids. The CDR3 region is CASSEGGGPTDTQYF. As DNA, the CDR3 is TGTGCCAGCAGTGAAGGGGGGGGGCCGACAGATACGCAGTATTTT.

This chain links TRBV15 with TRBJ1-3; D is unclear. CDR3 length: 12 residues. The V end lost 4 bases, the J end lost 9 bases, and 10 bases lay between the germline ends. CDR1 is LNHNV and CDR2 is YYDKDF in the germline V gene (reference sequence). The CDR3 loop is CATSTGSSTIYF. In DNA form, the CDR3 reads TGTGCCACCAGCACCGGGAGTAGCACCATATATTTT.

The chain links TRBV7-8 to TRBJ1-1, with D perhaps matching TRBD1 (6 bases). The V end lost 4 bases, the J end lost 5 bases, and 11 bases lay between the germline ends. This CDR3 is built from 13 residues. Germline CDR1 reads SGHVS; CDR2 reads FQNEAQ. The CDR3 bases are TGTGCCAGCAGCTCAAAACAGGGAACTGAAGCTTTCTTT. It translates to CASSSKQGTEAFF.

The genes are TRBV7-2 and TRBJ2-5; 11 nucleotides line up with TRBD2. V trimming: 4 bases; J trimming: 4 bases; junction bases outside the gene matches: 5. Germline V CDR1 and CDR2: SGHTA, FQGNSA. This CDR3 spans 15 amino acids. The CDR3 loop reads CASSYSGGVRETQYF. The CDR3 DNA is TGTGCCAGCAGCTATAGCGGGGGGGTCCGAGAGACCCAGTACTTC.

This clone was seen only a few times. V usage is TRBV2 and J usage is TRBJ2-5; 9 bases agree with TRBD1. The CDR3 length is 16 residues. V shed 1 base, J shed 5 bases, and the junction held 8 bases outside the gene matches. Germline-derived CDR1 and CDR2 are SNHLY and FYNNEI. The DNA of the CDR3 is TGTGCCAGCAGTGAAGGGACAGGGGAGGTCGTGGAGACCCAGTACTTC. Its protein is CASSEGTGEVVETQYF.

This sequence joins TRBV11-3 and TRBJ2-2; no definite D call. CDR3 length: 13 amino acids. V lost 1 base and J 5 bases, leaving 5 bases between the germline ends. Germline values: CDR1 SGHNT, CDR2 YENEEA. CDR3 bases: TGTGCCAGCAGCTTAGTCCAGACCGGGGAGCTGTTTTTT. It encodes CASSLVQTGELFF.

This clone has more than one count but fewer than ten. The chain combines TRBV4-3 with TRBJ2-7; D is undetermined. The CDR3 has 15 residues. Germline V CDR1 and CDR2: LGHNA, YSLEER. V shed 0 bases and J shed 3 bases, with 12 bases lying between them. CDR3 residues: CASSQEAHLGYEQYF. CDR3 sequence (DNA): TGCGCCAGCAGCCAAGAAGCGCACCTCGGCTACGAGCAGTACTTC.

The chain combines TRBV10-3 with TRBJ1-1; 9 positions match TRBD1. The CDR3 is 14 residues long. Germline assignment: CDR1 ENHRY and CDR2 SYGVKD. V lost 7 bases, J lost 2 bases, and 5 bases stayed unmatched. The CDR3 sequence is CAITWDRANTEAFF. Written as DNA, the CDR3 is TGTGCCATCACCTGGGACAGGGCCAACACTGAAGCTTTCTTT.

The rearrangement links TRBV9 to TRBJ2-1; D possibly corresponds to TRBD2 (5 bases). Trimming pared 0 bases from V and 2 bases from J, leaving 12 bases between. Germline CDR1 and CDR2: SGDLS and YYNGEE. The length of the CDR3 is 16 residues. The CDR3 sequence: CASSVGGSEAYNEQFF. The CDR3 DNA reads TGTGCCAGCAGCGTAGGAGGGTCGGAGGCCTACAATGAGCAGTTCTTC.

V is TRBV7-2 and J is TRBJ2-3; no clear D gene. The CDR3 has 14 amino acids. Per germline, CDR1 SGHTA and CDR2 FQGNSA. The germline V and J ends were trimmed by 7 bases and 0 bases, with 11 bases remaining between them. CDR3 coding DNA: TGTGCCAGCACGGTGTCAACTAGCACAGATACGCAGTATTTT. Its translation: CASTVSTSTDTQYF.

This clone was counted only a few times. This chain uses TRBV5-1 with TRBJ2-2; 9 bases align to TRBD2. Germline CDR1 and CDR2: SGHRS and YFSETQ. This CDR3 is built from 17 residues. The ends lost 1 base at V and 3 bases at J; junction bases unmatched: 7. The CDR3 here is CASSLSQRGAYTGELFF. The CDR3 DNA is TGCGCCAGCAGCTTGTCTCAGCGGGGGGCCTACACCGGGGAGCTGTTTTTT. Complete variable domain (other parts from reference TRBV5-1 and TRBJ2-2): KAGVTQTPRYLIKTRGQQVTLSCSPISGHRSVSWYQQTPGQGLQFLFEYFSETQRNKGNFPGRFSGRQFSNSRSEMNVSTLELGDSALYLCASSLSQRGAYTGELFFGEGSRLTVL.

The rearrangement links TRBV6-1 to TRBJ1-2, with D maybe TRBD1 (5 bases). Germline CDR1 is MNHNS and CDR2 is SASEGT. The ends were cut back, 7 bases at V and 4 bases at J, with 16 bases in the middle. The CDR3 extends over 14 amino acids. CDR3 DNA sequence: TGTGCCAGCACAGCCGGCGGGACCTCCTATGGCTACACCTTC. Translation: CASTAGGTSYGYTF.

This chain joins TRBV6-5 and TRBJ1-4; D ambiguous. Germline V lookup: CDR1 MNHEY, CDR2 SVGAGI. The V end lost 8 bases, the J end lost 4 bases, and 14 bases lay between the germline ends. This CDR3 region has 14 residues. CDR3 in DNA: TGTGCCAGCTCTCCCGCGGCAGTTAATGAAAAACTGTTTTTT. Its protein is CASSPAAVNEKLFF.

This clone was seen only a few times. The chain joins TRBV5-1 to TRBJ1-2; D is possibly TRBD1 (5 bases). The V end lost 0 bases, the J end lost 7 bases, and 16 bases lay between the germline ends. The V gene's germline CDR1 is SGHRS and CDR2 YFSETQ. This CDR3 has 15 residues. CDR3 sequence: CASSLGRGSSIGYTF. For the CDR3, the DNA is TGCGCCAGCAGCTTGGGGAGGGGAAGCTCCATTGGCTACACCTTC.

In the case of this clone: Its ends do not fully match the called genes, so a read error is possible. The V and J genes are TRBV2 and TRBJ2-7, with TRBD2 identical over 7 bases. The V gene's germline CDR1 is SNHLY and CDR2 FYNNEI. This CDR3 has 12 residues. In nucleotides, the CDR3 is TGTGCCAGCAGGCTAGCGGCTTACGCGCAGTACTTC. It codes for CASRLAAYAQYF.